This T cell receptor (beta chain) was sequenced during a study of identical twins. General study points: Out-of-frame sharing of TCR alpha in monozygotic twins was underestimated by models.

CDR3 size: 15 residues. The V and J ends lost 5 bases and 8 bases respectively, with 18 bases between them. MiXCR was run by TCRdb on the 5' RACE reads, yielding one entry per CDR3 protein. There are some 900,000 distinct CDR3 sequences in the sample; more than 9% occur only once, and around 1.5% lies in the top ten. This clonotype was recorded at least ten times. As yet, its antigen is unknown. The data also belong to a second study, concerning yellow fever vaccine responses in identical twins.

The chain is built from TRBV12-3 or TRBV12-4 and TRBJ1-4; perhaps TRBD1 as D (5 bases). The sample taken for sequencing was PBMCs. The TCR originated in a woman aged 18-29 years in good health. The CDR3 sequence is CASSPGGGILEKLFF. The CDR3 DNA reads TGTGCCAGCAGTCCTGGGGGGGGGATTTTGGAAAAACTGTTTTTT.